This is a list of T cell receptor beta chains from one sample in a study of response to subunit inactivated influenza vaccine. TCRdb reprocessed the RT-PCR reads with MiXCR, giving one entry per CDR3 protein. The table includes about 500,000 distinct CDR3 sequences, approximately 13% detected once. The sequences come from PBMCs from blood, collected around seven weeks after vaccination. These receptors were obtained from a man in his fifties who received an inactivated influenza vaccine. The CDR3 runs from the conserved cysteine through the conserved F or W. Fields, in order: J gene, D gene, clone size, V gene, CDR3 protein, CDR3 DNA. The D gene is left open where the match is weak. Expanded clones are given a class, and other clones once, few, many or no size at all.

TRBJ2-7 | NA | few | TRBV27 | CASSSIGGRYEQYF | TGTGCCAGCAGTTCCATAGGGGGGAGGTACGAGCAGTACTTC
TRBJ2-1 | NA | few | TRBV6-2/TRBV6-3 | CASSYNGHEQFF | TGTGCCAGCAGTTACAACGGCCATGAGCAGTTCTTC
TRBJ2-4 | TRBD2 | few | TRBV5-1 | CASSSSGSGAKNIQYF | TGCGCCAGCAGCTCTAGCGGGAGTGGAGCCAAAAACATTCAGTACTTC
TRBJ1-2 | NA | NA | TRBV29-1 | CSAVGGPNNDGYTF | TGCAGCGCCGTGGGGGGGCCCAACAACGATGGCTACACCTTC
TRBJ2-1 | TRBD2 | many | TRBV12-3/TRBV12-4 | CASSPGLAAGNEQFF | TGTGCCAGCAGTCCGGGACTAGCTGCGGGCAATGAGCAGTTCTTC
TRBJ1-2 | NA | many | TRBV5-6 | CASSAGVGYTF | TGTGCCAGCAGCGCAGGGGTTGGCTACACCTTC
TRBJ2-1 | NA | many | TRBV7-2 | CASSPQTGSYNEQFF | TGTGCCAGCAGCCCTCAGACAGGATCCTACAATGAGCAGTTCTTC
TRBJ2-3 | NA | few | TRBV4-2 | CASSQDRVGTQYF | TGTGCCAGCAGCCAAGATAGGGTTGGTACGCAGTATTTT
TRBJ2-7 | TRBD2 | few | TRBV10-2 | CASSWTSGYTSYEQYF | TGCGCCAGCAGTTGGACTAGCGGGTATACCTCCTACGAGCAGTACTTC
TRBJ2-5 | TRBD2 | many | TRBV12-3/TRBV12-4 | CASRLTSGGETQYF | TGTGCCAGCAGGCTGACTAGCGGGGGAGAGACCCAGTACTTC
TRBJ2-3 | TRBD1 | few | TRBV5-3 | CASLLTGTGLTDTQYF | TGTGCCAGTCTACTAACCGGGACAGGGCTCACAGATACGCAGTATTTT
TRBJ2-1 | NA | NA | TRBV28 | CASSLLSIIGVGEQFF | TGTGCCAGCAGTTTACTAAGTATAATAGGGGTGGGTGAGCAGTTCTTC
TRBJ2-6 | NA | NA | TRBV3-1 | CASKAGSGANVLTF | TGTGCCAGCAAGGCCGGCTCTGGGGCCAACGTCCTGACTTTC
TRBJ2-1 | NA | many | TRBV12-3/TRBV12-4 | CASSLRDEQFF | TGTGCCAGCAGTTTAAGGGATGAGCAGTTCTTC
TRBJ1-1 | NA | few | TRBV10-3 | CAISDVHMNTEAFF | TGTGCCATCAGTGATGTGCATATGAACACTGAAGCTTTCTTT
TRBJ2-1 | NA | NA | TRBV6-2/TRBV6-3 | CASSYRVRNRDLSYNEQFF | TGTGCCAGCAGTTACCGTGTCAGGAATAGGGACCTTTCCTACAATGAGCAGTTCTTC
TRBJ1-2 | NA | NA | TRBV20-1 | CSARGQASNYGYTF | TGCAGTGCTAGAGGGCAGGCCTCTAACTATGGCTACACCTTC
TRBJ2-7 | NA | many | TRBV28 | CASSPEGLTYEQYF | TGTGCCAGCAGTCCCGAGGGACTTACCTACGAGCAGTACTTC
TRBJ1-4 | NA | few | TRBV12-3/TRBV12-4 | CASSFMRNEKLFF | TGTGCCAGCAGTTTCATGAGGAATGAAAAACTGTTTTTT
TRBJ1-2 | TRBD1 | many | TRBV29-1 | CSPWGGTGGDYGYTF | TGCAGCCCATGGGGTGGGACAGGGGGCGACTATGGCTACACCTTC